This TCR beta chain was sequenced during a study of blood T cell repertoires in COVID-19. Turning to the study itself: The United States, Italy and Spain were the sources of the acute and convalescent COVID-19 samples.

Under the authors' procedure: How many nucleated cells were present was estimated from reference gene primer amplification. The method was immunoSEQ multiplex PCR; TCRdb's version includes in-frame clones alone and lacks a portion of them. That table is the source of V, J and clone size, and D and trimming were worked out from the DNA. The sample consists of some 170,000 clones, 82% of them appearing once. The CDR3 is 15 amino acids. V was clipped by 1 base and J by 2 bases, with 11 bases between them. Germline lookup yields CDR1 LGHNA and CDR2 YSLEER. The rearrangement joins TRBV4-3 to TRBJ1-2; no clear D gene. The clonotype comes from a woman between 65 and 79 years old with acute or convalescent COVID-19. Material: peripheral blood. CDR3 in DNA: TGCGCCAGCAGCCAAGCCCGAGCGGGGAACTATGGCTACACCTTC. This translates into CASSQARAGNYGYTF.